This T cell receptor (beta chain) came from a study of blood T cell repertoires in COVID-19. Turning to the study itself: COVID-19 samples collected from the United States, Italy and Spain covered acute and convalescent phases. Sample material is recorded as cDNA or gDNA derived from T cells, B-cell-depleted T cells, or PBMCs.

In the original processing: Reference gene primer amplification in the assay estimated nucleated cell counts. Assay used: immunoSEQ multiplex PCR; TCRdb lists only in-frame clones, some missing. That table furnishes V, J and clone size, whereas the DNA furnished D and trimming. The repertoire has about 120,000 clones, roughly 88% of them found once; the top ten carry about a tenth. Germline values: CDR1 ENHRY, CDR2 SYGVKD. The CDR3 is made up of 14 amino acids. Trimming cost V 6 bases and J 2 bases, with 14 bases left between them. Sequencing was carried out using peripheral blood. The sequence came from a man aged 50 to 60 with acute or convalescent COVID-19. The chain employs TRBV10-3 and TRBJ2-7, with D possibly TRBD2 on 6 matching bases. For the CDR3, the DNA is TGTGCCATCAGGAGGGACTTAACGGCCTACGAGCAGTACTTC. Translating gives CAIRRDLTAYEQYF.